Each of the 28 T cell receptor beta chains below was sequenced from the same sample in a study of control samples from healthy donors and cancer patients. Sequencing used immunoSEQ multiplex PCR; TCRdb keeps in-frame clones, though not all of them. This table holds 90,000 or so clones, around four fifths found once. The sequencing input was blood. The receptor source for this set is a man aged 25-40 years in good health.

The chain employs TRBV5-8 and TRBJ2-3; possible D gene TRBD2, 6 bases. In germline, CDR1 is SGHTS, CDR2 YDEGEE. Trimming stripped 0 bases from V and 2 bases from J, with 13 bases between. The CDR3 contains 16 residues. CDR3 in amino acids: CASSLGGGGNTDTQYF. The CDR3 nucleotides are TGTGCCAGCAGCTTGGGTGGAGGCGGGAACACAGATACGCAGTATTTT.

In its sample, this clone was seen once. The CDR3: CASSPTGDSPLHF. The CDR3 nucleotides are TGTGCCAGCAGTCCGACAGGGGACTCACCCCTCCACTTT. The chain links TRBV12-3 or TRBV12-4 to TRBJ1-6; 8 bases match TRBD1. The CDR3 is 13 amino acids. Losses at the gene ends were 5 bases for V and 10 bases for J; bases not matched to a gene: 4.

This clone was counted once. This sequence joins TRBV30 and TRBJ2-2; 7 nucleotides line up with TRBD1. The CDR3 is 13 residues long. V lost 4 bases, J lost 4 bases, and 3 bases stayed unmatched. Germline CDR1 GTSNPN, CDR2 SVGIG (reference sequence). CDR3 in amino acids: CAWKGTATGELFF. Written as DNA, the CDR3 is TGTGCCTGGAAGGGGACAGCCACCGGGGAGCTGTTTTTT.

The chain combines TRBV7-2 with TRBJ1-2; D is unresolved. This CDR3 comprises 9 residues. Germline loops: CDR1 SGHTA, CDR2 FQGNSA. Trimming shortened V by 8 bases and J by 6 bases, and 4 bases separated the two germline ends. The DNA of the CDR3 is TGTGCCAGCGTGGATGGCTACACCTTC. It translates to CASVDGYTF.

This clone turned up a few times. V and J are TRBV4-2 and TRBJ1-6, with 10 bases identical to TRBD1. V shed 0 bases and J 12 bases; nucleotides not matched to a gene: 5. Germline V gene sequence: CDR1 LGHNA, CDR2 YNFKEQ. The CDR3 spans 15 residues. DNA of the CDR3: TGTGCCAGCAGCCAAGATGGACAGGGGGTGGGACCCCTCCACTTT. Translating gives CASSQDGQGVGPLHF.

The chain has TRBV6-5 and TRBJ1-5; no reliable D call. Per the germline V gene, CDR1 is MNHEY and CDR2 is SVGAGI. V gave up 8 bases and J gave up 6 bases, with 8 bases separating them. The CDR3 loop spans 11 amino acids. Written as DNA, the CDR3 is TGTGCCAGCGGGTTAGTTCAGCCCCAGCATTTT. This codes for CASGLVQPQHF.

The chain combines TRBV29-1 with TRBJ2-2; the D is unclear. The CDR3 is made up of 15 amino acids. The V gene's germline CDR1 is SQVTM and CDR2 ANQGSEA. V gave up 1 base and J gave up 2 bases, with 11 bases separating them. In DNA form, the CDR3 reads TGCAGCGTTGAAGGATCAGAGATAAACACCGGGGAGCTGTTTTTT. Translated: CSVEGSEINTGELFF.

This clone was counted once. The CDR3 sequence: CASSEGATNEQYF. CDR3 bases: TGCGCCAGCTCGGAGGGGGCCACCAACGAGCAGTACTTC. The V gene is TRBV4-1, the J gene TRBJ2-7; a possible D gene is TRBD1 (7 bases). The CDR3 runs 13 residues. With 8 bases removed from V and 5 bases from J, the gap between germline ends came to 16 bases. Germline CDR1 is MGHRA and CDR2 is YSYEKL.

This clone appeared once. V is TRBV11-3 and J is TRBJ2-3; no clear D gene. CDR1 and CDR2 from the germline V gene are SGHNT and YENEEA. V was cut by 1 base and J by 2 bases, with 10 bases left in between. This CDR3 spans 15 amino acids. The CDR3 sequence: CASSLGGDPTDTQYF. CDR3 in DNA: TGTGCCAGCAGCTTAGGAGGAGACCCCACAGATACGCAGTATTTT.

This clone showed up just once. The rearrangement links TRBV7-8 to TRBJ1-1; D uncertain. This CDR3 comprises 13 residues. Germline assignment: CDR1 SGHVS and CDR2 FQNEAQ. Trimming removed 5 bases at V and 7 bases at J, with 14 bases between. The CDR3 sequence is CASSRRRFGEAFF. The CDR3 bases are TGTGCCAGCAGCCGCCGTCGGTTCGGTGAAGCTTTCTTT.

CDR3 bases: TGTGCCAGCAGCCCAGGGACACATCCCTACGAGCAGTACTTC. Amino acids: CASSPGTHPYEQYF. This sequence joins TRBV5-6 and TRBJ2-7; the D gene is possibly TRBD1 (6 bases). Per the germline V gene, CDR1 is SGHDT and CDR2 is YYEEEE. With 4 bases removed from V and 2 bases from J, the gap between germline ends came to 13 bases. CDR3 length equals 14 residues.

The CDR3 DNA reads as TGTGCCAGCAGGAAGCGGGATACGCAGTATTTT. Translation gives CASRKRDTQYF. The rearrangement joins TRBV6-5 to TRBJ2-3, with D perhaps TRBD2 (5 bases). The CDR3 loop spans 11 amino acids. Germline V gene lookup returns CDR1 MNHEY and CDR2 SVGAGI. V was pared by 6 bases and J by 6 bases, with 7 bases between.

The CDR3, as DNA: TGCGCCAGCAGTGAGTCGGGGGGTATGAACACTGAAGCTTTCTTT. Its protein product is CASSESGGMNTEAFF. The chain has TRBV10-2 and TRBJ1-1; D possibly corresponds to TRBD1 (5 bases). The length of the CDR3 is 15 residues. Germline V gene lookup returns CDR1 WSHSY and CDR2 SAAADI. V was clipped by 0 bases and J by 0 bases, with 8 bases between them.

The chain couples TRBV19 to TRBJ2-7; a weak D match, TRBD1 (6 bases). Trimming shortened V by 6 bases and J by 5 bases, and 14 bases separated the two germline ends. The CDR3 has 13 amino acids. Germline V gene lookup returns CDR1 LNHDA and CDR2 SQIVND (reference sequence). CDR3 nucleotide sequence: TGTGCCAGTAGCCTCAGGGGTCCTCACGAGCAGTACTTC. Translating it yields CASSLRGPHEQYF.

The chain recombines TRBV7-9 with TRBJ2-1; tentatively, D is TRBD1 (6 bases). Germline V gives CDR1 SEHNR, CDR2 FQNEAQ (reference sequence). The V and J ends lost 1 base and 7 bases respectively, with 14 bases between them. The CDR3 has 15 residues. The CDR3 sequence: CASSLVATTGNEQFF. The CDR3 DNA is TGTGCCAGCAGCTTAGTCGCTACGACAGGAAATGAGCAGTTCTTC.

The gene calls are TRBV9 and TRBJ2-5; TRBD2 is a possible D gene (6 bases). V shed 4 bases and J shed 8 bases, with 21 bases lying between them. The length of the CDR3 is 15 residues. The germline CDR1 and CDR2 sequences are SGDLS and YYNGEE. The CDR3 loop reads CASSPTEIAGSTQYF. CDR3 bases: TGTGCCAGCAGCCCGACGGAAATAGCCGGGAGTACCCAGTACTTC.

The chain joins TRBV5-1 to TRBJ1-2, with D perhaps TRBD1 (5 bases). Germline loops: CDR1 SGHRS, CDR2 YFSETQ. CDR3 length: 13 residues. Trimming took 1 base from V and 8 from J, leaving 12 bases between them. CDR3: CASSLFQGEGYTF. The CDR3 DNA sequence: TGCGCCAGCAGCTTGTTTCAGGGAGAAGGCTACACCTTC.

In its sample, this clone is medium-sized (0.01 to 0.1%). The chain combines TRBV5-1 with TRBJ1-2, with D hard to call. The CDR3 has 14 residues. V gave up 0 bases and J gave up 2 bases, with 8 bases separating them. The germline CDR1 and CDR2 sequences are SGHRS and YFSETQ. The CDR3 nucleotides are TGCGCCAGCAGCTTGGACAGAGCGAACTATGGCTACACCTTC. The encoded protein is CASSLDRANYGYTF.

The chain employs TRBV12-3 or TRBV12-4 and TRBJ1-2, with D perhaps matching TRBD1 (5 bases). V was clipped by 6 bases and J by 8 bases, with 13 bases between them. This CDR3 contains 12 residues. The CDR3 DNA reads as TGTGCCAGCAGCCGGGGGGGTATCGGCTACACCTTC. Amino acid sequence: CASSRGGIGYTF.

The rearrangement joins TRBV13 to TRBJ1-1; D is undetermined. Germline V lookup: CDR1 PRHDT, CDR2 FYEKMQ (reference sequence). The V end was cut by 5 bases, the J end by 6 bases, with 16 bases between. This CDR3 spans 14 amino acids. The CDR3 region has the DNA TGTGCCAGCAGCACGGCGGGGAGGATGCCTGAAGCTTTCTTT. It encodes CASSTAGRMPEAFF.

The rearrangement links TRBV27 to TRBJ2-1; 10 nucleotides align to TRBD2. The length of the CDR3 is 16 residues. The germline V gene encodes CDR1 MNHEY and CDR2 SMNVEV (reference sequence). V was clipped by 11 bases and J by 11 bases; unmatched bases: 21. The CDR3 here is CALMPRGERGGRKQFF. The CDR3, as DNA: TGTGCCCTCATGCCCCGCGGGGAGCGGGGGGGACGTAAGCAGTTCTTC.

The rearrangement uses TRBV29-1 and TRBJ2-5; possibly TRBD2 for D (6 bases). The V end was cut by 3 bases, the J end by 5 bases, with 13 bases between. CDR1 SQVTM and CDR2 ANQGSEA come from the germline V gene. The CDR3 has 13 amino acids. The CDR3 here is CSVDGSSRETQYF. The CDR3 DNA reads TGCAGCGTTGACGGGAGTTCGAGGGAGACCCAGTACTTC.

The gene calls are TRBV7-6 and TRBJ2-1; TRBD2 matches 8 bases. Germline trimming cut 1 base from V and 2 bases from J; bases unmatched to any gene: 1. The CDR3 consists of 15 residues. CDR1 is SGHVS and CDR2 is FNYEAQ in the germline V gene. CDR3 DNA: TGTGCCAGCAGCTTAGTAGCGGGGCCCTACAATGAGCAGTTCTTC. This sequence encodes CASSLVAGPYNEQFF.

This chain joins TRBV6-5 and TRBJ2-7; TRBD1 matches at 11 bases. CDR1 is MNHEY and CDR2 is SVGAGI in the germline V gene. The V gene end was trimmed by 7 bases and the J gene end by 0 bases; junction bases not matched to a gene: 2. The CDR3 has 14 residues. CDR3 sequence (DNA): TGTGCCAGCATGGGGACAGGGGGCTCCTACGAGCAGTACTTC. Its translation: CASMGTGGSYEQYF.

About this clone itself: A junction end diverges from the germline sequence, so it may reflect a read error. The V call is TRBV2, the J call TRBJ1-2; D is undetermined. Germline values: CDR1 SNHLY, CDR2 FYNNEI. This CDR3 comprises 10 residues. DNA for the CDR3: TGTGCCAGCAGTGAAAGGTTCAGTTTCTTC. Amino acids: CASSERFSFF.

The rearrangement links TRBV11-2 to TRBJ1-3; D is uncertain. V lost 1 base and J 4 bases, leaving 8 bases between the germline ends. The CDR3 spans 14 residues. The germline V gene has CDR1 SGHAT and CDR2 FQNNGV. CDR3 bases: TGTGCCAGCAGCTTAGGGGGAGCCGGAAACACCATATATTTT. This gives the protein CASSLGGAGNTIYF.

V is TRBV3-1 (or the pseudogene TRBV3-2) and J is TRBJ1-3; possibly TRBD1 for D (5 bases). The CDR3 is made up of 15 amino acids. V was shortened by 5 bases and J by 0 bases, with 11 bases between the two germline ends. Germline V lookup: CDR1 LGHDT, CDR2 YNNKEL (reference sequence). CDR3 DNA sequence: TGTGCCAGCAGCTTCGGGGCGAGCTCTGGAAACACCATATATTTT. Encoded protein: CASSFGASSGNTIYF.

This clone was picked up a small number of times. This rearrangement joins TRBV2 to TRBJ1-6; D may be TRBD1 (5 bases). This CDR3 is built from 13 residues. V lost 7 bases, J lost 7 bases, and 11 bases lay in between. Germline V gives CDR1 SNHLY, CDR2 FYNNEI. CDR3 nucleotide sequence: TGTGCCAGCAAGCAGGGCTTGAATTCACCCCTCCACTTT. Amino acid sequence: CASKQGLNSPLHF. The full variable domain, its missing parts supplied by reference TRBV2 and TRBJ1-6, is EPEVTQTPSHQVTQMGQEVILRCVPISNHLYFYWYRQILGQKVEFLVSFYNNEISEKSEIFDDQFSVERPDGSNFTLKIRSTKLEDSAMYFCASKQGLNSPLHFGNGTRLTVT.